The following is a T cell receptor (beta chain) sequence with its context. This entry comes from a study of shared T cell receptors in the human thymus. Trimming removed 6 bases at V and 0 bases at J, with 15 bases between. Per the germline V gene, CDR1 is MGHDK and CDR2 is SYGVNS. The CDR3 consists of 15 residues. Produced via immunoSEQ multiplex PCR; TCRdb's table is partial and in-frame only. Found here are hundreds of thousands of clones, roughly 90% of them singletons; the top ten hold roughly 0.0097%. These data are also associated with another study on human thymus T cells. From that report: The thymus tissue came from resections taken during corrective heart surgery. The authors found apparently biased V and J gene usage in thymic and blood repertoires.

The sequencing sample was made of thymocytes. The receptor was isolated from a boy in the first two years of life with a congenital heart defect. The chain couples TRBV25-1 to TRBJ2-7; D may be TRBD2 (6 bases). The CDR3 is CASSPTGGGSYEQYF. The CDR3 DNA reads TGTGCCAGCAGCCCCACCGGGGGAGGCTCCTACGAGCAGTACTTC.